The clone carrying this TCR beta chain was recorded a few times. Its antigen is undetermined. Trimming removed 0 bases from V and 7 bases from J; junction bases left unmatched: 9. From germline, CDR1 is MNHEY and CDR2 SVGEGT. This CDR3 is 17 amino acids long. MiXCR was run by TCRdb on the reads, yielding one entry per CDR3 protein. The sample contains about 83,000 distinct CDR3 sequences, 24% of which appear only once. This sample was included in a study of T cell repertoires in cytomegalovirus infection. Turning to the study itself: Used in the study were CMV epitopes, some recently identified and HLA-C-restricted, others well-studied and HLA-B-restricted. Matching HLA type and CMV infection were both indicated by public TCR beta signatures.

Study-wide results and limits: There were HLA-C-restricted CMV-specific TCR beta clonotypes dominating the ex vivo response.

The TCR originated in a human donor in good health (CMV status not recorded). Some clones in this sample may be carry-over from other donors' samples. Source: CD8+ T cells from cultured PBMCs, taken from culture after CMV antigen stimulation. V is TRBV6-2 or TRBV6-3 and J is TRBJ2-1, with 10 bases fitting TRBD1. CDR3 nucleotide sequence: TGTGCCAGCAGTTACTCGAGAGGGGACAGGGGAGGAAATGAGCAGTTCTTC. Translating gives CASSYSRGDRGGNEQFF.